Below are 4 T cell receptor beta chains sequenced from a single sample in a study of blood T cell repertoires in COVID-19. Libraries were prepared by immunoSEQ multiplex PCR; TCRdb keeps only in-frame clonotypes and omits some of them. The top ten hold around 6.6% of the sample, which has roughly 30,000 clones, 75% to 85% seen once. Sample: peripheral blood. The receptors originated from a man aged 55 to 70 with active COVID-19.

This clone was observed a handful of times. CDR3 nucleotide sequence: TGCGCCAGCAGCGACCGCGGGTGGGCGGGAGGAAGCACAGATACGCAGTATTTT. Translating it yields CASSDRGWAGGSTDTQYF. V and J are TRBV5-1 and TRBJ2-3; 8 bases map to TRBD2. This CDR3 comprises 18 residues. Germline CDR1 and CDR2: SGHRS and YFSETQ. Trimming cost V 4 bases and J 0 bases; bases outside gene matches: 13.

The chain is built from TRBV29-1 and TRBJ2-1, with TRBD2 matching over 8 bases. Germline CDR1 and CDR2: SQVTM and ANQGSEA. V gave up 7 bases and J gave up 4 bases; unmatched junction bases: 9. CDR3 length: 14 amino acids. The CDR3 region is CSAVLAARYNEQFF. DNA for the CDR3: TGCAGCGCCGTACTAGCGGCTCGGTACAATGAGCAGTTCTTC.

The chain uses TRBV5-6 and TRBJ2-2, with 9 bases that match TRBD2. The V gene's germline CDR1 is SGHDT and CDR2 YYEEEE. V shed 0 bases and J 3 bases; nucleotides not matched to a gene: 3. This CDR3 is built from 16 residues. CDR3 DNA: TGTGCCAGCAGCTTGGTTATAGCGGGAGACACCGGGGAGCTGTTTTTT. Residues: CASSLVIAGDTGELFF.

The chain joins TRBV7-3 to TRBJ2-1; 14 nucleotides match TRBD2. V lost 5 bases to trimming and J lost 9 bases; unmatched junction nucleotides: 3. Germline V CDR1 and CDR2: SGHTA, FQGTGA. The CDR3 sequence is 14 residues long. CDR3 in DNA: TGTGCCAGCAGCCGAGGGACTAGCGGGAGTGAGCAGTTCTTC. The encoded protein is CASSRGTSGSEQFF.